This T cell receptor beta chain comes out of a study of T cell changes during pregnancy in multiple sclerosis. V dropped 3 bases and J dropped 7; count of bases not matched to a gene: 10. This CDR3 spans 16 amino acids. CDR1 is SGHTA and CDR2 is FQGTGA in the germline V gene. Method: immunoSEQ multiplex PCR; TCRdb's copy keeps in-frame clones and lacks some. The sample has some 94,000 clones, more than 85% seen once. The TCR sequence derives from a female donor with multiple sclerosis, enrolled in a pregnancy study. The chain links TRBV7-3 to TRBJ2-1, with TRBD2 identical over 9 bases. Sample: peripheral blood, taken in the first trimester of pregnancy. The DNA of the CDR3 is TGTGCCAGCAGCTTTCTGGGCGGGAGGGTGTGGAATGAGCAGTTCTTC. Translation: CASSFLGGRVWNEQFF.